Shown below are 28 T cell receptor beta chains from a single sample sequenced in a study of blood T cell repertoires in COVID-19. Generated by immunoSEQ multiplex PCR, the TCRdb table keeps only in-frame clones and is missing some. The sample contains around 72,000 clones, over 80% of which appear only once. The sequencing sample was made of peripheral blood. Every receptor here comes from a woman aged 50 to 60 with acute or convalescent COVID-19.

This clone was seen once. The chain employs TRBV29-1 and TRBJ1-2; TRBD1 matches 7 bases. The CDR3 length is 13 residues. V gave up 7 bases and J gave up 0 bases; unmatched junction bases: 5. Per the germline V gene, CDR1 is SQVTM and CDR2 is ANQGSEA. In nucleotides, the CDR3 is TGCAGCGCTGACAGGGCTACTAACTATGGCTACACCTTC. It encodes CSADRATNYGYTF.

V and J are TRBV7-2 and TRBJ1-5; possibly TRBD1 for D (6 bases). V was cut by 4 bases and J by 8 bases, with 18 bases left in between. Germline V gene sequence: CDR1 SGHTA, CDR2 FQGNSA. The CDR3 is made up of 15 amino acids. The chain's CDR3 is CASSYLGGGAEPQHF. CDR3 bases: TGTGCCAGCAGCTACCTAGGGGGGGGCGCAGAGCCCCAGCATTTT.

This clone was seen once. The V gene is TRBV28, the J gene TRBJ2-1; 7 bases line up with TRBD2. This CDR3 is 16 amino acids long. V lost 11 bases, J lost 6 bases, and 19 bases stayed unmatched. Germline V gene sequence: CDR1 MDHEN, CDR2 SYDVKM. CDR3 coding DNA: TGTGCCGCCCGGGACTACACTATGACAAAGAGCAATGAGCAGTTCTTC. It codes for CAARDYTMTKSNEQFF.

The chain joins TRBV30 to TRBJ1-1; 8 bases map to TRBD1. V was clipped by 5 bases and J by 2 bases; unmatched bases: 4. This CDR3 has 13 residues. Germline V CDR1 and CDR2: GTSNPN, SVGIG (reference sequence). CDR3 amino acids: CAWGDRINTEAFF. The CDR3 DNA is TGTGCCTGGGGGGACAGGATAAACACTGAAGCTTTCTTT.

This clone was recorded a few times. The chain combines TRBV7-8 with TRBJ2-2, with 12 positions matching TRBD2. The CDR3 length is 18 residues. With 1 base clipped from V and 6 bases from J, the junction kept 9 bases outside the gene matches. Looked up from germline, CDR1 is SGHVS and CDR2 is FQNEAQ. CDR3 nucleotides: TGTGCCAGCAGCTTAGTGGCTAGCGGGAGGGCCTTCGCCGGGGAGCTGTTTTTT. Protein product: CASSLVASGRAFAGELFF.

Regarding this clone: Other DNA sequences in this specimen translate into the identical CDR3. The V gene is TRBV6-5, the J gene TRBJ2-3; 8 nucleotides agree with TRBD2. CDR1 and CDR2 from the germline V gene are MNHEY and SVGAGI. Losses at the gene ends were 5 bases for V and 6 bases for J; bases not matched to a gene: 7. The CDR3 extends over 14 amino acids. This CDR3 reads CASSPSGGGDTQYF. The CDR3 DNA follows: TGTGCCAGCAGTCCCAGCGGGGGCGGGGATACGCAGTATTTT.

The sample holds one count of this clone. The chain recombines TRBV27 with TRBJ1-2; D call uncertain. Germline V gives CDR1 MNHEY, CDR2 SMNVEV (reference sequence). The CDR3 sequence is 16 residues long. V lost 0 bases and J lost 4, with 15 bases in between. The CDR3 is CASSLSPGSQPYGYTF. The CDR3 coding sequence is TGTGCCAGCAGTTTATCTCCGGGAAGTCAGCCCTATGGCTACACCTTC.

V and J are TRBV2 and TRBJ2-5; the D gene is possibly TRBD2 (6 bases). CDR1 SNHLY and CDR2 FYNNEI come from the germline V gene. The CDR3 covers 15 residues. Trimming took 2 bases from V and 1 from J, leaving 11 bases between them. CDR3 residues: CASSEQAGPQETQYF. The CDR3 bases are TGTGCCAGCAGTGAACAAGCGGGCCCCCAAGAGACCCAGTACTTC.

The chain recombines TRBV27 with TRBJ2-7; 10 bases agree with TRBD2. The V segment lost 1 base and the J segment 4 bases; nucleotides outside the gene matches: 10. CDR3 length: 17 residues. CDR1 and CDR2 from the germline V gene are MNHEY and SMNVEV (reference sequence). CDR3 DNA sequence: TGTGCCAGCAGTTTATTAGCTCCTCTAGCGGGAGATTACGAGCAGTACTTC. This translates into CASSLLAPLAGDYEQYF.

This clone was detected only a few times. The V and J genes are TRBV19 and TRBJ1-4; perhaps TRBD1 as D (5 bases). The CDR3 length is 15 residues. V lost 5 bases to trimming and J lost 2 bases, with 12 bases between them. Germline V gene lookup returns CDR1 LNHDA and CDR2 SQIVND (reference sequence). The CDR3 DNA reads TGTGCCAGTAGTTCGGGGGGAAGCACTAATGAAAAACTGTTTTTT. Protein: CASSSGGSTNEKLFF.

The chain uses TRBV11-3 and TRBJ2-2, with D possibly matching TRBD2 (5 bases). From germline, CDR1 is SGHNT and CDR2 YENEEA. With 1 base removed from V and 6 bases from J, the gap between germline ends came to 12 bases. CDR3 size: 15 residues. The CDR3 nucleotides are TGTGCCAGCAGCTTAGGCGGGTTGGGCTCCGGGGAGCTGTTTTTT. Protein sequence: CASSLGGLGSGELFF.

V and J are TRBV27 and TRBJ2-7; a possible D gene is TRBD1 (6 bases). Deletions cut 4 bases from V and 1 base from J, with 8 bases between. Germline values: CDR1 MNHEY, CDR2 SMNVEV (reference sequence). This CDR3 has 13 residues. As DNA, the CDR3 is TGTGCCAGCAGTTACAGGGTTTCCTACGAGCAGTACTTC. Its protein is CASSYRVSYEQYF.

Only one count was recorded for this clone. The chain employs TRBV5-1 and TRBJ2-7; 9 bases are a match to TRBD1. Trimming took 4 bases from V and 4 from J; bases not matched to a gene: 6. Germline CDR1 is SGHRS and CDR2 is YFSETQ. The CDR3 is 14 amino acids. The CDR3 bases are TGCGCCAGCAGCCAACAGGGGGCGTCATACGAGCAGTACTTC. Protein sequence: CASSQQGASYEQYF.

The chain is built from TRBV30 and TRBJ1-5; possibly TRBD1 for D (6 bases). Trimming removed 0 bases at V and 6 bases at J, with 15 bases between. The CDR3 totals 15 residues. Germline assignment: CDR1 GTSNPN and CDR2 SVGIG (reference sequence). Here the CDR3 reads CAWSVGGAFGQPQHF. The CDR3 DNA reads TGTGCCTGGAGTGTAGGGGGGGCGTTCGGTCAGCCCCAGCATTTT.

The chain recombines TRBV2 with TRBJ1-1, with no clear D. The CDR3 runs to 13 residues. Germline loops: CDR1 SNHLY, CDR2 FYNNEI. V lost 2 bases to trimming and J lost 6 bases, with 10 bases between them. This chain's CDR3 is CASSEQSPAEAFF. The CDR3 DNA is TGTGCCAGCAGTGAACAGTCCCCCGCTGAAGCTTTCTTT.

CDR3 amino acids: CASSFGTGETEAFF. The DNA of the CDR3 is TGCGCCAGCAGCTTTGGGACAGGGGAAACTGAAGCTTTCTTT. The chain links TRBV5-1 to TRBJ1-1; TRBD1 aligns across 10 bases. The CDR3 loop spans 14 amino acids. CDR1 is SGHRS and CDR2 is YFSETQ in the germline V gene. V gave up 2 bases and J gave up 5 bases; unmatched junction bases: 3.

The gene calls are TRBV28 and TRBJ2-5; 8 nucleotides match TRBD2. CDR1 and CDR2 from the germline V gene are MDHEN and SYDVKM. Trimming removed 6 bases from V and 4 bases from J; junction bases left unmatched: 10. This CDR3 is 15 amino acids long. CDR3 amino acids: CASSLTSGTRETQYF. As DNA, the CDR3 is TGTGCCAGCAGCCTTACTAGCGGAACAAGAGAGACCCAGTACTTC.

This chain uses TRBV19 with TRBJ1-5; 9 bases match TRBD1. Germline trimming cut 3 bases from V and 1 base from J; bases unmatched to any gene: 7. The germline V gene has CDR1 LNHDA and CDR2 SQIVND (reference sequence). This CDR3 is 17 amino acids long. The CDR3 loop reads CASSMLNRGRSNQPQHF. CDR3 nucleotides: TGTGCCAGTAGTATGTTGAACAGGGGGCGAAGCAATCAGCCCCAGCATTTT.

This clone is a singleton in its sample. The CDR3 loop is CASRLGRLTEAFF. The CDR3 region has the DNA TGTGCCAGCCGCCTGGGGAGGTTGACTGAAGCTTTCTTT. This rearrangement joins TRBV6-2 or TRBV6-3 to TRBJ1-1; the D is unclear. Per germline, CDR1 MNHEY and CDR2 SVGEGT. This CDR3 comprises 13 residues. V gave up 8 bases and J gave up 5 bases, with 15 bases separating them.

This chain uses TRBV28 with TRBJ1-1; perhaps TRBD1 as D (5 bases). Germline values: CDR1 MDHEN, CDR2 SYDVKM. The V gene lost 7 bases and the J gene lost 1 base, with 16 bases spanning the gap. This CDR3 spans 15 amino acids. The CDR3 DNA reads TGTGCCAGCACCGCGGGGGGATCAGGGAACACTGAAGCTTTCTTT. It specifies CASTAGGSGNTEAFF.

This chain links TRBV5-1 with TRBJ2-3, with 7 nucleotides matching TRBD2. The CDR3 is 16 residues long. Germline V gives CDR1 SGHRS, CDR2 YFSETQ. The J segment lost 1 base and the V segment lost 0 bases, leaving 5 bases of the junction unmatched. The CDR3, as DNA: TGCGCCAGCAGCTTGGGTCCTCTAGCGGGCACAGATACGCAGTATTTT. Protein sequence: CASSLGPLAGTDTQYF. Full variable domain (outside the CDR3, taken from reference TRBV5-1 and TRBJ2-3): KAGVTQTPRYLIKTRGQQVTLSCSPISGHRSVSWYQQTPGQGLQFLFEYFSETQRNKGNFPGRFSGRQFSNSRSEMNVSTLELGDSALYLCASSLGPLAGTDTQYFGPGTRLTVL.

The chain employs TRBV2 and TRBJ1-2, with a tentative D call TRBD1 (5 bases). V dropped 7 bases and J dropped 8 bases, with 14 bases sitting between them. The germline gives CDR1 SNHLY, CDR2 FYNNEI. The CDR3 length is 12 residues. The CDR3, as DNA: TGTGCCAGCAAGGAGGGGATGGAGGGCTACACCTTC. Residues: CASKEGMEGYTF.

This chain links TRBV9 with TRBJ2-3; TRBD2 matches 10 bases. V was pared by 0 bases and J by 0 bases, with 4 bases of the junction left unmatched. CDR3 length equals 17 residues. Germline values: CDR1 SGDLS, CDR2 YYNGEE. CDR3 amino acids: CASSVGALAGSTDTQYF. DNA for the CDR3: TGTGCCAGCAGCGTAGGGGCACTAGCGGGGAGCACAGATACGCAGTATTTT.

The chain couples TRBV2 to TRBJ1-4; 8 positions agree with TRBD1. The germline V gene has CDR1 SNHLY and CDR2 FYNNEI. The V and J ends lost 6 bases and 0 bases, in that order; junction bases with no gene match: 3. There are 15 residues in the CDR3. The DNA for the CDR3 is TGTGCCAGCAGCGGACAGGGCGCAACTAATGAAAAACTGTTTTTT. This codes for CASSGQGATNEKLFF.

V usage is TRBV27 and J usage is TRBJ1-5; no firm D call. This CDR3 has 14 amino acids. The germline CDR1 and CDR2 sequences are MNHEY and SMNVEV (reference sequence). The V gene lost 2 bases and the J gene lost 4 bases, with 9 bases spanning the gap. DNA for the CDR3: TGTGCCAGCAGTTTAGGGCAGCTTAATCAGCCCCAGCATTTT. It yields the protein CASSLGQLNQPQHF.

The chain combines TRBV30 with TRBJ1-1; D may be TRBD1 (5 bases). Trimming took 2 bases from V and 6 from J, leaving 7 bases between them. Per the germline V gene, CDR1 is GTSNPN and CDR2 is SVGIG (reference sequence). The CDR3 loop spans 11 amino acids. CDR3 bases: TGTGCCTGGAGTTGGGGGGCTGAAGCTTTCTTT. Translation: CAWSWGAEAFF.

The genes are TRBV27 and TRBJ1-1; D is uncertain. CDR3 length: 13 residues. Germline loops: CDR1 MNHEY, CDR2 SMNVEV (reference sequence). V was pared by 5 bases and J by 5 bases, with 12 bases between. In DNA, the CDR3 is TGTGCCAGCAGTCGCGTCCGGGAGACTGAAGCTTTCTTT. Translating gives CASSRVRETEAFF.

V is TRBV5-8 and J is TRBJ2-3; 7 positions agree with TRBD1. This CDR3 has 15 amino acids. Germline CDR1 SGHTS, CDR2 YDEGEE. V was pared by 4 bases and J by 3 bases, with 8 bases of the junction left unmatched. CDR3 DNA sequence: TGTGCCAGCAGCCCTCCGGGACAGAAGACAGATACGCAGTATTTT. Translation: CASSPPGQKTDTQYF.